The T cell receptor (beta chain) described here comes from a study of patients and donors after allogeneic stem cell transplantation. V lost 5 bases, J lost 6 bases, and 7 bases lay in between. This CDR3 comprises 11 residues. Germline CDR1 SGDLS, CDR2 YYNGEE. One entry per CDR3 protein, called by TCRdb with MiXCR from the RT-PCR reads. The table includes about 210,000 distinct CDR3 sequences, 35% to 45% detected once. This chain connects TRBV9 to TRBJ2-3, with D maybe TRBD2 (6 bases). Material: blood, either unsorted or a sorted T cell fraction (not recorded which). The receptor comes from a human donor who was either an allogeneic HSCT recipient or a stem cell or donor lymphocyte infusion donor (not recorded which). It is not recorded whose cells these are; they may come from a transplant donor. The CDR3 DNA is TGTGCCAGCAGTGCGGGGGATACGCAGTATTTT. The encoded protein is CASSAGDTQYF.